This T cell receptor beta chain was profiled in a study of beta chain features in type 1 diabetes (dated by TCRdb to the late 2010s). As for the study more broadly: Mean age, gender distribution, total cell number and subset yield were not different between patients and healthy donors. Across all samples, fewer than 110,000,000 sorted cells were examined, and cell number per subset correlated strongly with RNA yield. Naive and central memory subsets were obtained from all 30 or so donors, but regulatory and stem cell-like memory subsets were isolated from only 8 patients and roughly 8 healthy donors. In the study, recently diagnosed type 1 diabetes patients and matched healthy donors were compared on the TCRB repertoires of their sorted circulating CD4+ T cell subsets. General study outcomes and caveats: Naive, central memory and regulatory TCRB repertoires appeared more similar among patients than among healthy donors. At VDJ recombination sites, patients with type 1 diabetes made fewer insertions and deleted more nucleotides, a pattern implying thymic rearrangement abnormalities. Shorter templates might have been favored by PCR, but patient and control samples were amplified and corrected together, so both groups would have been affected equally by any skew. A moderate but significant shortening of TCRB CDR3 length was observed in type 1 diabetes patients in all four CD4+ subsets. Because cDNA was sequenced instead of genomic DNA, activated cells with high expression could be over-represented, although the groups did not differ in activation or CD3 levels. Because small numbers of individuals were included in the HLA sub-analyses, any influence of HLA type on TCRB rearrangement was left unresolved.

This clone appeared once. The specificity of this receptor is unknown. Base qualities are not recorded, but no much larger clone differs from it by a single base. The entire amount of isolated RNA was reverse transcribed using the High Capacity cDNA Reverse Transcription Kit, so the sequenced TCRB transcripts were expressed ones. Deep immunoSEQ sequencing was applied to naive, central memory and regulatory T cell samples, giving an average of roughly 3.6 million total reads per sample. Sorted cells were lysed in RLT buffer and RNA was extracted with DNase-treated RNeasy Micro or Mini kits, depending on cell number. Each cell subset was processed separately to prevent cross-contamination, with patient and healthy donor samples processed together. TCRB sequences were amplified from cDNA with the immunoSEQ multiplex PCR, producing 87-bp fragments spanning the CDR3 region. Amplicons were sequenced on the Illumina HiSeq platform. In the original analysis: Synthetic template baselines were used to correct PCR bias computationally, reads within Hamming distance 2 were collapsed, and singletons that could not be merged were discarded. By aligning reads against IMGT, V, D and J genes, CDR3 length, and insertions or deletions at six rearrangement sites were assigned. Within each subset, clonotype counts were normalized to sorted cell number, and only after that were true diversity and Gini coefficients computed with the tcR R package. The overlap coefficient, calculated on TCRB nucleotide sequences, was used to quantify repertoire sharing. Out-of-frame TCRB sequences from naive cells were analyzed as a proxy for the pre-selection repertoire. Here the immuneACCESS table is served through TCRdb, limited to in-frame sequences with V and J called. Missing clones are a known gap in these copies; in checked studies unresolved V genes cover under half, and the rest lacks a known reason. V, J and clone size derive from that table, while D and trimming were established from the DNA sequence. This sample is represented by about 260,000 clones; roughly two thirds of them were singletons. In total, the top ten clones hold approximately 0.053% of the sample.

A single peripheral blood draw of about 116 mL on average was collected from each donor into heparinised tubes. A BD FACSAria II was used to sort naive, central memory, regulatory and stem cell-like memory CD4+ T cells with a panel that included CD45RO, CCR7, CD25, CD127, CD95 and CD27. Purity was above 95% for every sorted population. Right away, PBMCs were isolated by Lymphoprep density gradient centrifugation and were stained directly, with no culture step. Samples were stained and sorted in pairs, with one healthy donor and one patient per experiment, so that batch effects were minimized. V sheds 4 bases and J sheds 5 bases, leaving 15 bases between their ends. According to the germline V gene, CDR1 reads ENHRY and CDR2 reads SYGVKD. The CDR3 starts with the cysteine, ends with the phenylalanine, and has 14 residues. Left in the record is the CDR3 DNA by itself, 42 bases read in frame from the first base.

The specimen sequenced was naive CD4+ T cells from blood. This sample's cell subset or site label indicates: true naive CD4+ T cells. The sequence links TRBV10-3 to TRBJ2-7; TRBD2 could be the D gene, as 6 bases match. The clonotype comes from a man aged 30-40 years in good health. The nucleotide sequence reads TGTGCCATCAGTGTTTCGGGGGTGCCCCACGAGCAGTACTTC. It specifies CAISVSGVPHEQYF.